Described below is a single TCR beta chain sequence and its context. Its specificity is unknown. This sample is part of a study of tumor-infiltrating lymphocytes in localized non-small cell lung cancer. The overall study: The cohort mixed smokers and never-smokers, several histologies, and some post-neoadjuvant-chemotherapy samples. Notes on the study in general: Tumors had more T cell infiltration than uninvolved lung, per TCRbeta sequencing and CD3 counts. Different pieces of the same tissue were used for each assay.

Repertoires were generated with immunoSEQ multiplex PCR, while TCRdb's copy carries only in-frame clones and drops some. The profile shows approximately 16,000 clones, 45% to 50% of them singletons. V dropped 7 bases and J dropped 3 bases, with 21 bases sitting between them. CDR1 SNHLY and CDR2 FYNNEI come from the germline V gene. The CDR3 sequence is 16 residues long. V gene TRBV2 combines with J gene TRBJ1-1, with a tentative D call TRBD1 (5 bases). Sequenced: lung tumor tissue. The TCR originated in a human donor with non-small cell lung cancer. The CDR3 DNA is TGTGCCAGCACGGGGGGAGTGGAGGGGAGGGACACTGAAGCTTTCTTT. It specifies CASTGGVEGRDTEAFF.